Detailed here is one T cell receptor (beta chain). Which antigen it targets is not known. Per-nucleotide qualities are absent, and no much larger clonotype sits a single base away. These data belong to a study of OX40 agonist ivuxolimab in advanced cancers. Broadly, across the study: Ivuxolimab was an agonistic, fully human IgG2 monoclonal antibody directed against OX40 (CD134), a costimulatory receptor. The point of sequencing TCRbeta in the periphery was to test whether ivuxolimab changed TCR sequence diversity and drove clonal T-cell expansion. In the dose-escalation cohort, nearly 85% of patients were male, and the mean age was roughly 60 years with a range of roughly 20 to 79. Intravenous ivuxolimab was administered to patients every 2 weeks at six dose levels: 0.01, 0.1, 0.3, 1.5, 3 and 10 mg/kg. Patients were allowed to have had prior anti-PD-1, anti-PD-L1 or anti-CTLA-4 therapy, and approximately 40% of the dose-escalation patients had previously received checkpoint inhibitors. Partial responses occurred in three dose-escalation patients, of whom one had hepatocellular carcinoma and two had cutaneous melanoma. Of the roughly 52 dose-escalation patients, hepatocellular carcinoma was present in some 19, melanoma in around 15, renal cell carcinoma in 9 and head and neck cancer in 9. The paper reports the monotherapy dose-escalation portion (N of about 50 patients) of the phase I ivuxolimab trial.

V has 2 bases trimmed and J has 5 bases trimmed; junction bases matching no gene number 6. There are 15 amino acids in the CDR3, from cysteine to phenylalanine inclusive. Only the CDR3 region is kept as DNA, spanning 45 bases read in frame from base 1. As encoded in the germline V gene, CDR1 is WSHSY while CDR2 is SAAADI. Study-level results and caveats: The antigen specificity of the peripheral T cells that underwent clonal expansion was not determined. In partial responders in the 0.1-3.0 mg/kg groups, normalized peripheral clonal expansion was found to be among the lowest, especially among CD8+ T cells. On average, CD8+ T cells showed more expanded clones than CD4+ T cells after ivuxolimab. At doses from 0.1 to 3.0 mg/kg, clonal expansion was seen in both CD4+ and CD8+ blood T cells between baseline and week 6. Low levels of normalized T-cell clonal expansion were also seen in some nonresponding patients.

For sequencing of the TCRbeta CDR3 region, genomic DNA was extracted from the sorted cells. TCRbeta CDR3 regions were sequenced using the immunoSEQ Assay. The table comes from immuneACCESS by way of TCRdb, which keeps in-frame sequences with V and J called. Part of the clones is missing from these tables; in studies checked, under half for an unresolved V gene and the rest for unknown reasons. The sample contains 65,000 to 95,000 clones, roughly 87% of them found a single time. The leading ten clones occupy roughly 5.8% of the sample. Patients with a history of autoimmune disease or receiving systemic immunosuppression were excluded from the trial. Peripheral blood for TCR sequencing was collected from all dose cohorts at baseline, on cycle 4 day 1, and on cycle 7 day 1. Samples were obtained from an open-label, multicenter, first-in-human phase I dose-escalation trial of ivuxolimab. The trial enrolled adults with locally advanced or metastatic head and neck squamous cell, hepatocellular, melanoma or renal cell carcinoma. Before TCR sequencing, CD4+ and CD8+ T cells were separately sorted from peripheral blood.

The rearranged chain carries TRBV10-2 and TRBJ2-3; TRBD1 aligns with 8 central bases. The source material was CD4+ or CD8+ T cells sorted from blood, sampled in a trial of the OX40 agonist ivuxolimab. This clonotype originated in an adult with an advanced solid tumor such as melanoma, head and neck, liver or kidney cancer. The DNA sequence is given as TGCGCCAGCAGTGAGAGGACAGGGTCCAAAGATACGCAGTATTTT. It codes for CASSERTGSKDTQYF.